This T cell receptor beta chain derives from a study of Graves' ophthalmopathy and Graves' hyperthyroidism. Study-level results: Progression of ophthalmopathy was predicted by the model with roughly 71% sensitivity and around 72% specificity. A majority of expanded thyroid clonotypes exceeding 0.001 frequency were likewise present in blood.

This clonotype has at least ten counts. What it binds is not known. Amplification of the TCR beta CDR3 regions used RNA transcripts (as template). After a first-round RT-PCR with HTBI primers, a second-round multiplex PCR was run. TCRdb reprocessed the multiplex PCR reads with MiXCR, giving one entry per CDR3 protein. The sample contains some 350,000 distinct CDR3 sequences, approximately 18% of which appear only once. Patients with other autoimmune diseases, uncontrolled infections, pregnancy or lactation were excluded. The diagnostic workup employed clinical symptoms, serum thyroxine, TRAb, thyroid ultrasound and orbital computed tomography. Germline CDR1 reads GTSNPN; CDR2 reads SVGIG (reference sequence). The CDR3 covers 16 residues. V lost 3 bases, J lost 2 bases, and 20 bases lay in between.

The sequenced material came from peripheral blood. This sequence originates from an adult woman with stable Graves' hyperthyroidism. The chain employs TRBV30 and TRBJ2-7; a possible D gene is TRBD1 (6 bases). The CDR3 DNA reads TGTGCCTGGAGCATCCCCGAGGGGGTGAGAACCTACGAGCAGTACTTC. As protein: CAWSIPEGVRTYEQYF. The complete variable domain, with remaining parts taken from reference TRBV30 and TRBJ2-7, reads SQTIHQWPATLVQPVGSPLSLECTVEGTSNPNLYWYRQAAGRGLQLLFYSVGIGQISSEVPQNLSASRPQDRQFILSSKKLLLSDSGFYLCAWSIPEGVRTYEQYFGPGTRLTVT.